This T cell receptor (beta chain) is from a study of T cell repertoires in cytomegalovirus infection. The CDR3 has 18 amino acids. Germline V gene sequence: CDR1 LNHDA, CDR2 SQIVND (reference sequence). One entry per CDR3 protein results from TCRdb running MiXCR on the reads. Among 200,000 to 300,000 distinct CDR3 sequences listed, roughly an eighth were seen once. With respect to this clonotype: An end of the junction does not agree with germline; a read error may underlie this.

The receptor comes from a human donor in good health (CMV status not recorded). Some clones in this sample may be carry-over from other donors' samples. The V gene is TRBV19, the J gene TRBJ1-2; D may be TRBD1 (6 bases). Sequencing input: PBMCs. This chain's CDR3 is CARSPTGGTTFSNYGYTF. CDR3 nucleotide sequence: TGTGCCCGTAGTCCGACCGGGGGGACAACCTTCTCTAACTATGGCTACACCTTC.